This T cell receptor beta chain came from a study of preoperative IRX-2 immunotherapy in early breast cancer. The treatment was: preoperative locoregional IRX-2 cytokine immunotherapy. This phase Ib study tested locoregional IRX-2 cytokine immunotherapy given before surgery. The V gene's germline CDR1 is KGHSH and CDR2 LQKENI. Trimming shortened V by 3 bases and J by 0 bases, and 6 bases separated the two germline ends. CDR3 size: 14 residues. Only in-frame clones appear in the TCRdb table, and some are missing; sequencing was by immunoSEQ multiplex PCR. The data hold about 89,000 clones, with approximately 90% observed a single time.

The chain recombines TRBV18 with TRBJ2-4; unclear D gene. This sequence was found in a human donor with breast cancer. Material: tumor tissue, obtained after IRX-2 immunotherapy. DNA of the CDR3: TGTGCCAGCTCACCTATGTCAGCCAAAAACATTCAGTACTTC. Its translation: CASSPMSAKNIQYF. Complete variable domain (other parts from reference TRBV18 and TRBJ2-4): NAGVMQNPRHLVRRRGQEARLRCSPMKGHSHVYWYRQLPEEGLKFMVYLQKENIIDESGMPKERFSAEFPKEGPSILRIQQVVRGDSAAYFCASSPMSAKNIQYFGAGTRLSVL.